The clone carrying this TCR beta chain has more than one count but fewer than ten. Antigen unknown. The CDR3 covers 13 residues. Germline CDR1 is LNHDA and CDR2 is SQIVND (reference sequence). Deletions cut 7 bases from V and 9 bases from J, with 15 bases between. The data were obtained in a study of vaccination and CD4 T cells after COVID-19. General study points: The median number of SARS-CoV-2-reactive clonotypes increased from 21 to 38, a change that did not reach significance.

Treatment in this sample: roughly 11-day PBMC culture with coronavirus spike peptide pools or control peptides (ViraFEST assay). Cultured CD4+ T cells had their DNA profiled by the Oncomine TCR Beta short-read assay. TCRdb re-called the PCR reads through MiXCR, storing one row per CDR3 protein. The table includes over 10,000 distinct CDR3 sequences, less than 70% detected once. Sequences were obtained from CD4+ T cells from blood, cultured in vitro. The chain joins TRBV19 to TRBJ1-4, with D possibly matching TRBD1 (5 bases). This clonotype was sampled from a human donor who had recovered from COVID-19. CDR3 residues: CASTGRVSQKLFF. The CDR3 DNA reads as TGTGCCAGTACGGGCAGGGTTAGTCAAAAACTGTTTTTT.